The rows below give T cell receptor beta chains drawn from one sample of a study of T cell responses to AZD1222 COVID-19 vaccine. Produced via immunoSEQ multiplex PCR; TCRdb's table is partial and in-frame only. The sample gives more than 55,000 clones, 89% of which show up once; 6.1% is in the top ten. This specimen consisted of peripheral blood, obtained 28 days after the second AZD1222 dose. The receptors originated from an adult who received the AZD1222 COVID-19 vaccine. CDR3s leave out the opening cysteine and the closing phenylalanine or tryptophan. The D gene is left open where the match is weak. A row's size may be missing; if present it is once, few, many or a size class.

cdr3_aa | v_call | d_call | j_call | clone_size
ASSSAGIRRGYT | TRBV28 | NA | TRBJ1-2 | few
ASSPWVDYGYT | TRBV27 | NA | TRBJ1-2 | NA
ASSLGGPGNTIY | TRBV11-2 | NA | TRBJ1-3 | NA
ASRVGMIDGYT | TRBV6-5 | NA | TRBJ1-2 | NA
ASSRAGLGETQY | TRBV4-3 | NA | TRBJ2-5 | NA
ASSIDRGFAEKLF | TRBV7-3 | TRBD1 | TRBJ1-4 | NA
ASSQSGFQETQY | TRBV4-1 | NA | TRBJ2-5 | NA
ASSSQGNTEAF | TRBV7-2 | NA | TRBJ1-1 | NA
ASTVRVGNEQF | TRBV28 | NA | TRBJ2-1 | NA
ASSLVGTGGAEQY | TRBV5-1 | TRBD1 | TRBJ2-7 | NA
ASTANRVSSGNTIY | TRBV2 | NA | TRBJ1-3 | NA
ATRGGQGSGYT | TRBV7-9 | TRBD1 | TRBJ1-2 | NA
ASSALTGGNQPQH | TRBV9 | TRBD1 | TRBJ1-5 | few
ASTESPQGVGNNSPLH | TRBV5-1 | TRBD1 | TRBJ1-6 | NA
ASSESRAYGYT | TRBV6-1 | NA | TRBJ1-2 | NA
ASSPQETQY | TRBV18 | NA | TRBJ2-5 | NA
ASSSGGAGTY | TRBV5-5 | TRBD2 | TRBJ2-7 | NA
ASSYLARGETQY | TRBV6-5 | NA | TRBJ2-5 | NA
ASSIIRNTGELF | TRBV11-1 | NA | TRBJ2-2 | NA
ASSLGLANEKLF | TRBV5-5 | NA | TRBJ1-4 | NA
ASRRTSGGYHNEQF | TRBV5-4 | TRBD2 | TRBJ2-1 | NA
ASSFPAGLAKNIQY | TRBV7-9 | NA | TRBJ2-4 | once
SVVWQGGTDTQY | TRBV29-1 | NA | TRBJ2-3 | NA
ASSYRRGTSYEQY | TRBV6-2/TRBV6-3 | NA | TRBJ2-7 | NA
AIRGDRGNSGANVLT | TRBV10-3 | TRBD1 | TRBJ2-6 | NA
SVRPGTGTGEQF | TRBV29-1 | TRBD1 | TRBJ2-1 | NA
ATSDSGPYEQY | TRBV24-1 | NA | TRBJ2-7 | NA
ASREGQGSYNEQF | TRBV5-1 | TRBD1 | TRBJ2-1 | NA
ATSDGGVAGELF | TRBV24-1 | NA | TRBJ2-2 | NA
ASSIQGEKNIQY | TRBV28 | TRBD1 | TRBJ2-4 | NA
ASSVAQGSYTEAF | TRBV9 | NA | TRBJ1-1 | once
AISTGSGLYNEQF | TRBV10-3 | NA | TRBJ2-1 | NA
ASSLAFRGEQY | TRBV7-9 | NA | TRBJ2-7 | NA
ASSTFQQGVRGYT | TRBV19 | NA | TRBJ1-2 | NA
ATSGTGSSDTQY | TRBV6-4 | TRBD1 | TRBJ2-3 | NA
ASSLAYRGYGNTIY | TRBV5-8 | TRBD1 | TRBJ1-3 | NA
ASSQDRTVYNEQF | TRBV4-3 | NA | TRBJ2-1 | NA
ASSESGTLTEAF | TRBV10-1 | NA | TRBJ1-1 | NA
ASSQRGRGQPSLGNTIY | TRBV4-1 | TRBD1 | TRBJ1-3 | NA
ASSSSGFGYT | TRBV6-5 | NA | TRBJ1-2 | NA
ASSFGRGYEQY | TRBV11-3 | TRBD2 | TRBJ2-7 | NA
ASSPPGQVTQQY | TRBV11-2 | TRBD1 | TRBJ2-7 | NA
ASSLVEGATQY | TRBV7-2 | NA | TRBJ2-5 | NA
ASTSERGGHNEQF | TRBV2 | TRBD2 | TRBJ2-1 | NA
ASSLAGLAKNIQY | TRBV27 | NA | TRBJ2-4 | NA
ASSGSGTYEKLF | TRBV9 | NA | TRBJ1-4 | NA